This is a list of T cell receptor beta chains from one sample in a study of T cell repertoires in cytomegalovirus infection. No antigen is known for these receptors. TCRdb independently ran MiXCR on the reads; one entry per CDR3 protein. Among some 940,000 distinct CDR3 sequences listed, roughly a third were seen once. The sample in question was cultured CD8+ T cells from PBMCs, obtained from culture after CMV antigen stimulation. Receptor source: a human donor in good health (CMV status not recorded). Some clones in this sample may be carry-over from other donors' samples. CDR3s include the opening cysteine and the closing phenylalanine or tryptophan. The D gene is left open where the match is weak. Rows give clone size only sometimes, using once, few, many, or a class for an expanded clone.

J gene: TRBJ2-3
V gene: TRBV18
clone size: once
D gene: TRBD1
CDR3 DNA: TGTGCCAGCTCACCCTCGGGACAGGGACGGGATACGCAGTATTTT
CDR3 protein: CASSPSGQGRDTQYF

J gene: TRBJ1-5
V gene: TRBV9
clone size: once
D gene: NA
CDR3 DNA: TGTGCCAGCAGCCCCGGTCAGGACTTCAATCAGCCCCAGCATTTT
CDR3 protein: CASSPGQDFNQPQHF

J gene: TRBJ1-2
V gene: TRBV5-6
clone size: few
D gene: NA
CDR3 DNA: TGTGCCAGCAGCTACGTACAGGACCACTATGGCTACACCTTC
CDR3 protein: CASSYVQDHYGYTF

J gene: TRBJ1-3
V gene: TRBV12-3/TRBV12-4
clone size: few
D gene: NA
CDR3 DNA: TGTGCCAGCAGTTGGGATCTTGAAAACACCATATATTTT
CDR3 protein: CASSWDLENTIYF

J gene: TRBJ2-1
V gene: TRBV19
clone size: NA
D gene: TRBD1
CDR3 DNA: TGTGCCAGTAGTAGACAGGGAGATAGCTACAATGAGCAGTTCTTC
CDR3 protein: CASSRQGDSYNEQFF

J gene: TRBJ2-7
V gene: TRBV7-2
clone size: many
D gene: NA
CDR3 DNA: TGTGCCAGCAGCTCGACTTTTAGCTCCTACGAGCAGTACTTC
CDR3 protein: CASSSTFSSYEQYF

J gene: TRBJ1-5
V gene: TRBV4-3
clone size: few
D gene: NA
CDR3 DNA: TGCGCCAGCAGCCAAGATGCAGGGTATAGCAATCAGCCCCAGCATTTT
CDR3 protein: CASSQDAGYSNQPQHF

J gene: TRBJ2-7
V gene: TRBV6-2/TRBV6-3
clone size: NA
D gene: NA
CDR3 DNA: TGTGCCAGCAGTTACTCGAAACAGTTCTCCTACGAGCAGTACTTC
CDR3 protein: CASSYSKQFSYEQYF

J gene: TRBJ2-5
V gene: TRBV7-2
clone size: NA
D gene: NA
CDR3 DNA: TGTGCTAGCAGCGGTTTGTTCGGACTCGCGTACCATGAGACCCAGTACTTC
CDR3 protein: CASSGLFGLAYHETQYF

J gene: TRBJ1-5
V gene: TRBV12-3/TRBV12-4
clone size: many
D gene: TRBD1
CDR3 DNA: TGTGCCAGCAGTTTTGGGCCCGGGACAGGGGGCGTAGAGCCCCAGCATTTT
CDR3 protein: CASSFGPGTGGVEPQHF

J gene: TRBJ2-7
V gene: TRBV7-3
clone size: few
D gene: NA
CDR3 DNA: TGTGCCAGCAGCTCAGTGGACAGCTACGAGCAGTACTTC
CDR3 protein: CASSSVDSYEQYF

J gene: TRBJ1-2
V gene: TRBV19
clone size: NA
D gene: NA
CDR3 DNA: TGTGCCAGTAGTGCTTCTCCGACAGGCTTAAGGGGCTACACCTTC
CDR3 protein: CASSASPTGLRGYTF

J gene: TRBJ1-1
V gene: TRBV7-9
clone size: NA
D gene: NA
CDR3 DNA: TGTGCCATCGAGGTGGGGGGCAGGAGACCGATGAACACTGAAGCTTTCTTT
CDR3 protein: CAIEVGGRRPMNTEAFF

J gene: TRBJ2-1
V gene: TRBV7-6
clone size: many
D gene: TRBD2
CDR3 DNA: TGTGCCAGCAGCTTTGGAGGGAGGGATGAGCAGTTCTTC
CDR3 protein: CASSFGGRDEQFF

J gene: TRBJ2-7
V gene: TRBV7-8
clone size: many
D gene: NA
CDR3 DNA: TGTGCCAGCACCCTTGGTAACACTTTGACCTACGAGCAGTACTTC
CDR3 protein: CASTLGNTLTYEQYF

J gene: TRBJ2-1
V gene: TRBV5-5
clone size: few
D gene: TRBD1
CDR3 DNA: TGTGCCAGCAGCCCGTTGACAGGGGACGCGTTCTTC
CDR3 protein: CASSPLTGDAFF

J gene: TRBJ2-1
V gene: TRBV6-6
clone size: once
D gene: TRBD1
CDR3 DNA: TGTGCCAGCAGTTATCGAGAAGAGAGACAGGGGGGACGGTGGAATGAGCAGTTCTTC
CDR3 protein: CASSYREERQGGRWNEQFF

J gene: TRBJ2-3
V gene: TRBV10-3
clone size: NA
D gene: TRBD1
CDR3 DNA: TGTGCCACCGGACAGGAGTACACAGATACGCAGTATTTT
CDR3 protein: CATGQEYTDTQYF

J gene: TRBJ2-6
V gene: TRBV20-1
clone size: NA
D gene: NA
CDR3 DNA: TGCAGTGCTAGAGATCCCGGGGCCAACGTCCTGACTTTC
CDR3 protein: CSARDPGANVLTF

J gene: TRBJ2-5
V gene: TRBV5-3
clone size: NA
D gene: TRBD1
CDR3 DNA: TGTACCAGCAGCTCCATGACAGGGTGGCAAGAGACCCAGTACTTC
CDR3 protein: CTSSSMTGWQETQYF

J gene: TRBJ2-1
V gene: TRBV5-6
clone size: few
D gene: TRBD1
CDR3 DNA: TGTGCCAGCAGCTTTGCGGGACAGGGGTACAATGAGCAGTTCTTC
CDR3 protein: CASSFAGQGYNEQFF

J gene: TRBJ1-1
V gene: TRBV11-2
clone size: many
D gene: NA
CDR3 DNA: TGTGCCAGCAGCTTATGGAAGGCGCTGGGTGACAGGAACACTGAAGCTTTCTTT
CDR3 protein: CASSLWKALGDRNTEAFF

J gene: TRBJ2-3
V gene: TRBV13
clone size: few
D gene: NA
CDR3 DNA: TGTGCCAGCAGCGTAGGAGAGAGGGGGGCAGATACGCAGTATTTT
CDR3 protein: CASSVGERGADTQYF

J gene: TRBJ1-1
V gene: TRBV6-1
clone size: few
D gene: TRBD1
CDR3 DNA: TGTGCCAGCAGTAGGGACAGGGGAAGGGACACTGAAGCTTTCTTT
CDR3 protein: CASSRDRGRDTEAFF

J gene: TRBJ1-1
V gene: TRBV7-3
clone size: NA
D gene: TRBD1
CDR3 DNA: TGTGCCAGCAGCCGCAGGGGGGTGGCTGAAGCTTTCTTT
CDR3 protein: CASSRRGVAEAFF

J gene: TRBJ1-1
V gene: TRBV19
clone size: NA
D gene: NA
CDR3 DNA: TGTGCCAGTAGGGATTGGCAGTACACTGAAGCTTTCTTT
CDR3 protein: CASRDWQYTEAFF

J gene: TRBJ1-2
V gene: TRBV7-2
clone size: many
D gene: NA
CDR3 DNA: TGTGCCAGCAGCTTAAGGGGACCTGGACGTTTGGGTGGCTACACCTTC
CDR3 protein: CASSLRGPGRLGGYTF

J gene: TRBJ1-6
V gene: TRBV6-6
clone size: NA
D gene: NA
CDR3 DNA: TGTGCCAGCAGTCTAACCCATGAGGGATCACCCCTCCACTTT
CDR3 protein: CASSLTHEGSPLHF

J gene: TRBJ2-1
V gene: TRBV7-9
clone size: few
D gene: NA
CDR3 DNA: TGTGCCAGCAGCTTTTCGAAGAGTGAGCAGTTCTTC
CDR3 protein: CASSFSKSEQFF

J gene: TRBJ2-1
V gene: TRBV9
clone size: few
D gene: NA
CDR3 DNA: TGTGCCAGCAGCGTAGGCCAGGGCGATGAGCAGTTCTTC
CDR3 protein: CASSVGQGDEQFF

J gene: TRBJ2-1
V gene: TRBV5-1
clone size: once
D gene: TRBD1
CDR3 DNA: TGCGCCAGCGCAACAGGGGCTGGCTACAATGAGCAGTTCTTC
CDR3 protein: CASATGAGYNEQFF

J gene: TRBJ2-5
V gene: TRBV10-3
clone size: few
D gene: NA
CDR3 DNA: TGTGCCATCAGTGAGTGGGACAACCGTAGACCCCAAGAGACCCAGTACTTC
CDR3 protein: CAISEWDNRRPQETQYF

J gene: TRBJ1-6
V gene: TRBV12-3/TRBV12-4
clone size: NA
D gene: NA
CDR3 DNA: TGTGCCAGCAGTTTAGATTCTTGGGGCTTATCCTATAATTCACCCCTCCACTTT
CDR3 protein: CASSLDSWGLSYNSPLHF

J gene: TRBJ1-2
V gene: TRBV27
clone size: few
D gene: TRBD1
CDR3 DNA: TGTGCCAGCAGTCTCGACAGGGGAAGTGGCTACACCTTC
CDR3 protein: CASSLDRGSGYTF

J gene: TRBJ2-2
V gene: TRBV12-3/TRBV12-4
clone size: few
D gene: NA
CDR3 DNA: TGTGCCAGCCTGCAGACTAACACCGGGGAGCTGTTTTTT
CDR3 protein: CASLQTNTGELFF

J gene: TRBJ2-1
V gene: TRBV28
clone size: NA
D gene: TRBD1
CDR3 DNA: TGTGCCAGCCGGGACAGGGGGGATCATGAGCAGTTCTTC
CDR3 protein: CASRDRGDHEQFF